This T cell receptor beta chain was recovered during a study of persistence of HIV-infected CD4 T cells. This clone has more than one count but fewer than ten. Its target is unknown. Cells were stimulated with CMV-infected fibroblast lysates at roughly 10 ug/mL. CD40L-negative CD69-negative CD45RO-high memory CD4+ T cells were sorted as populations depleted of antigen-responding cells. Adults with HIV-1 started suppressive ART while chronically infected. Stimulated PBMCs had first been depleted of CD8+ T cells. Sequencing used immunoSEQ version 4 in survey mode. TCRdb keeps only in-frame clones here, not all; method: immunoSEQ multiplex PCR. This table has about 28,000 clones, roughly four fifths appearing once. V shed 1 base and J shed 0 bases, with 11 bases lying between them. CDR1 and CDR2 from the germline V gene are SGDLS and YYNGEE. CDR3 size: 16 residues. Regarding the study as a whole: TCRbeta richness was lower in CMV- and Gag-responding cells than in anti-CD3/anti-CD28-responding cells. TCR analyses could not target the rare provirus-carrying CMV-responding cells.

The material was CD4+ T cells sorted from PBMCs after approximately 20-hour stimulation, obtained from a patient who received antiretroviral therapy. The genes are TRBV9 and TRBJ2-1; D perhaps matches TRBD2 (7 bases). The source is an adult man with HIV who was CMV-seropositive. The CDR3 protein is CASSVTGGSSYNEQFF. CDR3 DNA sequence: TGTGCCAGCAGCGTAACGGGGGGCAGCTCCTACAATGAGCAGTTCTTC.